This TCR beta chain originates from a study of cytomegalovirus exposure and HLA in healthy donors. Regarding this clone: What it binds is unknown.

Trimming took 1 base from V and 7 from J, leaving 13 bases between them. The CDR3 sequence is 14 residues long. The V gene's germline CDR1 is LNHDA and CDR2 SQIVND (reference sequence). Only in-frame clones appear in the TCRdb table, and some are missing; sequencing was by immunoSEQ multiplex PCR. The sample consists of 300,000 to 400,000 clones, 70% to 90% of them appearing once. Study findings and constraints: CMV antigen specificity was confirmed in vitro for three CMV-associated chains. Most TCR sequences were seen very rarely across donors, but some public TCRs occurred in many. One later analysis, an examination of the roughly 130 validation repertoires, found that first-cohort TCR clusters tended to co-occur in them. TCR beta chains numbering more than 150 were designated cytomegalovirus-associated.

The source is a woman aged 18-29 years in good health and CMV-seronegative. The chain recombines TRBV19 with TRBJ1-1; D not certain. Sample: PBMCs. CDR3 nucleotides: TGTGCCAGTAGTATAGGAGGCGGCGAAGGTGAAGCTTTCTTT. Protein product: CASSIGGGEGEAFF.